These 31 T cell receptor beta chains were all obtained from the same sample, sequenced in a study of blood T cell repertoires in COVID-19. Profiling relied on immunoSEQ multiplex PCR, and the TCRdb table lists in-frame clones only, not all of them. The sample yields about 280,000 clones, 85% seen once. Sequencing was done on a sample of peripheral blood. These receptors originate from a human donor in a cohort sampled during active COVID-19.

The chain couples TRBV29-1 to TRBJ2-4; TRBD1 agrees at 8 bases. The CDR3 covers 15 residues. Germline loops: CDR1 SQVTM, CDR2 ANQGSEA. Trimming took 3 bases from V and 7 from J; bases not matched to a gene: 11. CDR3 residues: CSVDLGQAPGNIQYF. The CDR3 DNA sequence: TGCAGCGTTGATTTGGGACAGGCCCCTGGGAACATTCAGTACTTC.

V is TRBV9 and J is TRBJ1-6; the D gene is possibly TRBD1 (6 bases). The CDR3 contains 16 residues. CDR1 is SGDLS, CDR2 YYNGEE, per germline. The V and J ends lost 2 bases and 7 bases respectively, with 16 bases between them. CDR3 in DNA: TGTGCCAGCAGCGTCGCACCTACAGGGTGGAATTCACCCCTCCACTTT. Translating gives CASSVAPTGWNSPLHF.

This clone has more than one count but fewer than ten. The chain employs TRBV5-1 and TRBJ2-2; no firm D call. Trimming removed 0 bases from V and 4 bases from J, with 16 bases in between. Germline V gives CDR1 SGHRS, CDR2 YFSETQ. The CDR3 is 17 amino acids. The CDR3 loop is CASSLAGLTQSTGELFF. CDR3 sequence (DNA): TGCGCCAGCAGCTTGGCTGGGCTTACTCAAAGCACCGGGGAGCTGTTTTTT.

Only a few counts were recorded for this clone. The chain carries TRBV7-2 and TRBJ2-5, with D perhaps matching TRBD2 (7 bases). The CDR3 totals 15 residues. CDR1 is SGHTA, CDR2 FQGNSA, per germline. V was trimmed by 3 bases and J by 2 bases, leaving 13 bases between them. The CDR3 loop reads CASSFGGALQETQYF. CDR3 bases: TGTGCCAGCAGCTTTGGGGGGGCCCTTCAAGAGACCCAGTACTTC. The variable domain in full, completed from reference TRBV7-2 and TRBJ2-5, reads GAGVSQSPSNKVTEKGKDVELRCDPISGHTALYWYRQSLGQGLEFLIYFQGNSAPDKSGLPSDRFSAERTGGSVSTLTIQRTQQEDSAVYLCASSFGGALQETQYFGPGTRLLVL.

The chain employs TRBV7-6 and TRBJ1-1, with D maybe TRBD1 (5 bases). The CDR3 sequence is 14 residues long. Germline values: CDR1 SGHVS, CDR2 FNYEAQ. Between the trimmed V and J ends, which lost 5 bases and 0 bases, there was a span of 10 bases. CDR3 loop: CASSPSTVNTEAFF. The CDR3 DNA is TGTGCCAGCAGCCCTTCGACAGTGAACACTGAAGCTTTCTTT.

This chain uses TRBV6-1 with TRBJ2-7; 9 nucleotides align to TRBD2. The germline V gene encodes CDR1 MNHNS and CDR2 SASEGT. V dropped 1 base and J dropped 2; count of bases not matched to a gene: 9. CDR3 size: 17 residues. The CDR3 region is CASSEVAGGPRTYEQYF. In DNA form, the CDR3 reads TGTGCCAGCAGTGAAGTTGCGGGAGGGCCCAGAACCTACGAGCAGTACTTC.

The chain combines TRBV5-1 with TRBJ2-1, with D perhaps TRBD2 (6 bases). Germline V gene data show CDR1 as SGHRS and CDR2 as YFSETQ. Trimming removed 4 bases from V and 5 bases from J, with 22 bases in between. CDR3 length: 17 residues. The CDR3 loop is CASSQTGTPRGNNEQFF. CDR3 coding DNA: TGCGCCAGCAGCCAGACCGGGACTCCAAGAGGCAACAATGAGCAGTTCTTC.

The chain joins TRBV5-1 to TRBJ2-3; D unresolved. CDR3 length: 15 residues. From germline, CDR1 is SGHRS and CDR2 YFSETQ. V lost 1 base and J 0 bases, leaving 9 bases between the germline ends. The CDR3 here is CASSLTVLSTDTQYF. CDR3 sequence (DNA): TGCGCCAGCAGCTTGACAGTACTTAGCACAGATACGCAGTATTTT.

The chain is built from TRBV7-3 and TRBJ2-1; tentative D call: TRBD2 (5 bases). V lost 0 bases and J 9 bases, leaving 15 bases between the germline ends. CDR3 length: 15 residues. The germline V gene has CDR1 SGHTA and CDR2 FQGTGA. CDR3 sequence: CASSLTGSLVSEQFF. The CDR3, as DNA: TGTGCCAGCAGCTTAACAGGGAGTCTAGTCTCTGAGCAGTTCTTC.

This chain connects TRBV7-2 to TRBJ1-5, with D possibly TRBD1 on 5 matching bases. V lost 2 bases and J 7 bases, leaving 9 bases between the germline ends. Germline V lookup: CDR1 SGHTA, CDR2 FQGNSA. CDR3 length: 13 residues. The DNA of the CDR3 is TGTGCCAGCAGCTTACAGGGTCGCCAGCCCCAGCATTTT. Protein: CASSLQGRQPQHF.

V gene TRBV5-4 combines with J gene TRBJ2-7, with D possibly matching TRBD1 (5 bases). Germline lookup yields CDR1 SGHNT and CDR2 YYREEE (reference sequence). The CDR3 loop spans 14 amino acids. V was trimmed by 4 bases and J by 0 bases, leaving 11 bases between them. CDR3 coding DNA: TGTGCCAGCAGCCAGGGCGGAGTCTCCTACGAGCAGTACTTC. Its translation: CASSQGGVSYEQYF.

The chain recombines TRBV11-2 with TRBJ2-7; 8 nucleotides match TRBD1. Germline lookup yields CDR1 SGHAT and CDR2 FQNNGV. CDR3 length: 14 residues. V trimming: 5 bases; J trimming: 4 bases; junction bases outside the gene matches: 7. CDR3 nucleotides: TGTGCCAGCAGCACCGGGACAGGTCCGTACGAGCAGTACTTC. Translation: CASSTGTGPYEQYF. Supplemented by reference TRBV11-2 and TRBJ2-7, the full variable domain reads EAGVAQSPRYKIIEKRQSVAFWCNPISGHATLYWYQQILGQGPKLLIQFQNNGVVDDSQLPKDRFSAERLKGVDSTLKIQPAKLEDSAVYLCASSTGTGPYEQYFGPGTRLTVT.

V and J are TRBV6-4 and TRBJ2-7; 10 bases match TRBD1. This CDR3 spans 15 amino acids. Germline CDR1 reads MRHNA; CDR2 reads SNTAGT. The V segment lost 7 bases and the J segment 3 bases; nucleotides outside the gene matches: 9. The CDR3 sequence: CASTSRQGAFYEQYF. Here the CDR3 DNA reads TGTGCCAGCACCTCCAGACAGGGGGCCTTCTACGAGCAGTACTTC.

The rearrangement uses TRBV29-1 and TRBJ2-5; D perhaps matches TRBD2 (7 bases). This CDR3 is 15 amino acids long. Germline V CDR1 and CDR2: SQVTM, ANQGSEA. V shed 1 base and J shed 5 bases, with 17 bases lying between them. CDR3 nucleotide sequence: TGCAGCGTTGAAGCGTGGCCAGGGAGGGGGGAGACCCAGTACTTC. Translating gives CSVEAWPGRGETQYF.

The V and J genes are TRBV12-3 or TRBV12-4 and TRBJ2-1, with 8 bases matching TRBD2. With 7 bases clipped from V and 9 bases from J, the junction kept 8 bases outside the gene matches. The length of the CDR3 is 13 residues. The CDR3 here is CASTRERESEQFF. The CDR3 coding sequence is TGTGCCAGCACTCGGGAGCGGGAGTCTGAGCAGTTCTTC.

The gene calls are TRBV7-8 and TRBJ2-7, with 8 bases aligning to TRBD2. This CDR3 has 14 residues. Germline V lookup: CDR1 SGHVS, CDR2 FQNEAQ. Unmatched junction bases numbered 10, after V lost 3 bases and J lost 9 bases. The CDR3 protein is CASSLRTSKSGQYF. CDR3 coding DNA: TGTGCCAGCAGCTTGCGGACTAGCAAAAGCGGGCAGTACTTC.

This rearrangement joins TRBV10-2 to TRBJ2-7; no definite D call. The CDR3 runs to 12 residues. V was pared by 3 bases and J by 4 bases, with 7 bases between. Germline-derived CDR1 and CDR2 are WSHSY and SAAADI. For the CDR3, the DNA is TGCGCCAGCAGTGACGTCAGATACGAGCAGTACTTC. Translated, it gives CASSDVRYEQYF.

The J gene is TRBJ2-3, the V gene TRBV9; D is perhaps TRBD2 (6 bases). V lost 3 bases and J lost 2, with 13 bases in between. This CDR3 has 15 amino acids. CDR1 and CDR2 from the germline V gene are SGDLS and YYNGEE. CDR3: CASSASGSHTDTQYF. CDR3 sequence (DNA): TGTGCCAGCAGCGCCTCCGGGAGTCACACAGATACGCAGTATTTT.

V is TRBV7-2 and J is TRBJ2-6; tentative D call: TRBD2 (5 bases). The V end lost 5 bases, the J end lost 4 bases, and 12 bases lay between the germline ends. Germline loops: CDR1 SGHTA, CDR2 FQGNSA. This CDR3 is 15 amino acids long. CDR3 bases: TGTGCCAGCAGCCCGGGGATAGCCGGGGCCAACGTCCTGACTTTC. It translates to CASSPGIAGANVLTF.

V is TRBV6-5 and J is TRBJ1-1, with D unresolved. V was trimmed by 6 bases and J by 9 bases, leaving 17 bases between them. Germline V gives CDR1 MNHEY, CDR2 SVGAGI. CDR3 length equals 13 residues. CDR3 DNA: TGTGCCAGCAGCACCTCCGGGTGGTCGAAAGCTTTCTTT. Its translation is CASSTSGWSKAFF.

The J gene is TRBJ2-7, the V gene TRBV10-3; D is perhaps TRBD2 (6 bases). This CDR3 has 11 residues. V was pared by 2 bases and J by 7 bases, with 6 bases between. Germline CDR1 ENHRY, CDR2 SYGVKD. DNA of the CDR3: TGTGCCATCAGTGAGGGGAGGGAGCAGTACTTC. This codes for CAISEGREQYF.

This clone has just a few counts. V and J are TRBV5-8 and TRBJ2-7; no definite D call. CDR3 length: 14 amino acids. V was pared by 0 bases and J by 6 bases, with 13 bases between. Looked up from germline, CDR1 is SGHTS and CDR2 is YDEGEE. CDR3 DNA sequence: TGTGCCAGCAGCTTGGCCACGGAGTCACGCGAGCAGTACTTC. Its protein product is CASSLATESREQYF.

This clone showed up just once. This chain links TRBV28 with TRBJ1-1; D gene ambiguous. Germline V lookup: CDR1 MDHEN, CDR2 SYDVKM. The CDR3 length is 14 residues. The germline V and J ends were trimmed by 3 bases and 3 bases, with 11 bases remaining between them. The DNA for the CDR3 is TGTGCCAGCAGTTTCGGGAGATCATACACTGAAGCTTTCTTT. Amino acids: CASSFGRSYTEAFF. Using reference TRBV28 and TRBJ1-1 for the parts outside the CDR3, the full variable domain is DVKVTQSSRYLVKRTGEKVFLECVQDMDHENMFWYRQDPGLGLRLIYFSYDVKMKEKGDIPEGYSVSREKKERFSLILESASTNQTSMYLCASSFGRSYTEAFFGQGTRLTVV.

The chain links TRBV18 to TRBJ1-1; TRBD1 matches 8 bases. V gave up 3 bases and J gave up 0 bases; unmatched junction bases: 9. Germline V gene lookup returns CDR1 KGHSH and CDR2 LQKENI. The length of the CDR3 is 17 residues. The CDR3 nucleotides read TGTGCCAGCTCACCGACGGGGACAGGAAACATGAACACTGAAGCTTTCTTT. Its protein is CASSPTGTGNMNTEAFF. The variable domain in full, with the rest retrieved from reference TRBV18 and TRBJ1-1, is NAGVMQNPRHLVRRRGQEARLRCSPMKGHSHVYWYRQLPEEGLKFMVYLQKENIIDESGMPKERFSAEFPKEGPSILRIQQVVRGDSAAYFCASSPTGTGNMNTEAFFGQGTRLTVV.

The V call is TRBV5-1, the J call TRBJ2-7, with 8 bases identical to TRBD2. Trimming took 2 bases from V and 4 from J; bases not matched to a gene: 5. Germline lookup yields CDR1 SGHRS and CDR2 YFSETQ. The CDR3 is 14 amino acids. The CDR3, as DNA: TGCGCCAGCAGCTTAAGCGGGAGTTGGTACGAGCAGTACTTC. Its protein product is CASSLSGSWYEQYF.

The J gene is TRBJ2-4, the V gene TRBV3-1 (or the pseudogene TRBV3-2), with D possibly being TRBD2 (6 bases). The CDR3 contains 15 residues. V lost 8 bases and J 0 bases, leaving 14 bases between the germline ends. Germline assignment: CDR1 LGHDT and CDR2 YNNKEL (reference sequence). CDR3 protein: CASEAGNLAKNIQYF. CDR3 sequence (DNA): TGTGCCAGCGAGGCGGGAAACCTAGCCAAAAACATTCAGTACTTC.

The CDR3 loop reads CASSITGTGGTSASYEQYF. CDR3 nucleotides: TGTGCCAGCAGCATAACCGGGACAGGGGGGACTAGCGCCTCCTACGAGCAGTACTTC. The V call is TRBV7-2, the J call TRBJ2-7, with D maybe TRBD1 (11 bases). CDR1 SGHTA and CDR2 FQGNSA come from the germline V gene. The V end was cut by 5 bases, the J end by 0 bases, with 26 bases between. This CDR3 has 19 residues.

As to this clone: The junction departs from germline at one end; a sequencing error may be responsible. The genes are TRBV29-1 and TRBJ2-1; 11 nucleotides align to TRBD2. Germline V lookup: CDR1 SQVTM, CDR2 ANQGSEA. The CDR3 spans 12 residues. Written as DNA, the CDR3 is TGCAGCGCTGAAATAGCGGGAGGGAAGCAGTTCTTC. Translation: CSAEIAGGKQFF.

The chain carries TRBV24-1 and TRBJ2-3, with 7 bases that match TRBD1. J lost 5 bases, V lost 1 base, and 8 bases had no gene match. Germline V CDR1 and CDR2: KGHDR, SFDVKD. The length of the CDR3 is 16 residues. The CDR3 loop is CATSDLGTGAEDTQYF. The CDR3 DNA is TGTGCCACCAGTGATTTAGGTACAGGGGCTGAAGATACGCAGTATTTT.

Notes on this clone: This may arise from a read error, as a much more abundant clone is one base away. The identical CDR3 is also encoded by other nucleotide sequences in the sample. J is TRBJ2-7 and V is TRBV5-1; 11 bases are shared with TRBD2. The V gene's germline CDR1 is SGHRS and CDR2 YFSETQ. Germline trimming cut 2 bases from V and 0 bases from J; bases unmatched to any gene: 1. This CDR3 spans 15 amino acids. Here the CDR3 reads CASSLTSGSSYEQYF. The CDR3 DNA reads TGCGCCAGCAGCTTAACTAGCGGGAGCTCCTACGAGCAGTACTTC.

In nucleotides, the CDR3 is TGTGCCACCAGTGATTCCGGGTCTTATAATTCACCCCTCCACTTT. As protein: CATSDSGSYNSPLHF. The genes are TRBV24-1 and TRBJ1-6; D not certain. There are 15 residues in the CDR3. The germline CDR1 and CDR2 sequences are KGHDR and SFDVKD. Trimming cost V 2 bases and J 4 bases, with 8 bases left between them.